This is a list of T cell receptor beta chains from one sample in a study of beta chain features in type 1 diabetes. The method was immunoSEQ multiplex PCR; TCRdb's version includes in-frame clones alone and lacks a portion of them. The sample consists of approximately 240,000 clones, 16% of them appearing once. The sample taken for sequencing was naive CD4+ T cells from blood. The receptors here all came from a man aged 25-45 years with type 1 diabetes. CDR3s include the opening cysteine and the closing phenylalanine or tryptophan. A D gene is named only where the DNA matches it firmly. The size of a clone is reported for some rows only, either as once, few or many, or as a class for expanded clones.

- | TRBJ2-5 | TRBV6-5 | TRBD1 | CASSLDRVFGETQYF | TGTGCCAGCAGCCTCGACAGGGTATTCGGCGAGACCCAGTACTTC
few | TRBJ2-1 | TRBV29-1 | TRBD2 | CSSGLAGGNEQFF | TGCAGCTCGGGACTAGCGGGAGGAAATGAGCAGTTCTTC
- | TRBJ1-5 | TRBV15 | TRBD1 | CATSSLTGGNQPQHF | TGTGCCACCAGCAGCCTGACAGGGGGCAATCAGCCCCAGCATTTT
- | TRBJ2-5 | TRBV5-1 | TRBD1 | CASSLAGGETQYF | TGCGCCAGCAGCTTGGCAGGGGGAGAGACCCAGTACTTC
few | TRBJ1-1 | TRBV29-1 | - | CSVEENAGVSEAFF | TGCAGCGTTGAAGAAAACGCTGGGGTTAGTGAAGCTTTCTTT
- | TRBJ2-5 | TRBV28 | TRBD1 | CASRPWTGVHQETQYF | TGTGCCAGCAGACCATGGACAGGGGTCCACCAAGAGACCCAGTACTTC
few | TRBJ2-2 | TRBV29-1 | - | CSGRWAGELFF | TGCAGCGGCCGGTGGGCCGGGGAGCTGTTTTTT
few | TRBJ2-2 | TRBV29-1 | TRBD2 | CSVASLGLAESAGELFF | TGCAGCGTCGCCTCCCTAGGACTAGCGGAGTCGGCCGGGGAGCTGTTTTTT
- | TRBJ1-2 | TRBV7-9 | TRBD1 | CASSLADRENYGYTF | TGTGCCAGCAGCTTGGCGGACAGGGAAAACTATGGCTACACCTTC
- | TRBJ2-5 | TRBV6-5 | - | CASSYVQGVAKTQYF | TGTGCCAGCAGTTACGTTCAGGGAGTAGCAAAGACCCAGTACTTC
- | TRBJ1-4 | TRBV9 | - | CASSVEQGSEKLFF | TGTGCCAGCAGCGTAGAACAGGGAAGTGAAAAACTGTTTTTT
- | TRBJ2-7 | TRBV29-1 | - | CSVLATEAYEQYF | TGCAGCGTTTTGGCAACGGAGGCCTACGAGCAGTACTTC
- | TRBJ2-7 | TRBV13 | TRBD1 | CASSLDASRTGTYEQYF | TGTGCCAGCAGCTTAGACGCCAGTCGGACAGGAACTTACGAGCAGTACTTC
few | TRBJ2-5 | TRBV20-1 | - | CSARTGETQYF | TGCAGTGCTAGGACGGGGGAGACCCAGTACTTC
few | TRBJ1-1 | TRBV25-1 | - | CASSEGAAGTEAFF | TGTGCCAGCAGTGAAGGGGCTGCGGGCACTGAAGCTTTCTTT
few | TRBJ2-7 | TRBV29-1 | - | CSVLDRTYEQYF | TGCAGCGTTCTGGACAGAACCTACGAGCAGTACTTC